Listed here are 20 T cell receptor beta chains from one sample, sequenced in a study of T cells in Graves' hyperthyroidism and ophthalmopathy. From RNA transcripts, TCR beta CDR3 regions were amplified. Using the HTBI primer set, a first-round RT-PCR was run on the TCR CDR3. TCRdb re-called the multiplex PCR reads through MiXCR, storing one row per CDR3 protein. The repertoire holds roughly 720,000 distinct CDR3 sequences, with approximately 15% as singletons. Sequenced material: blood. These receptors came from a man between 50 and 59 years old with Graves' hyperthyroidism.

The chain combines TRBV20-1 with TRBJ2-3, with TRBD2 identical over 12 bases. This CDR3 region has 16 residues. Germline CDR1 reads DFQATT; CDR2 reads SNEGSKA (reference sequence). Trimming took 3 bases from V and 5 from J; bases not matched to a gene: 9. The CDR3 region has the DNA TGCAGTGCTAGTCCCTCTAGCGGGGGGGAAGGAGATACGCAGTATTTT. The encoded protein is CSASPSSGGEGDTQYF.

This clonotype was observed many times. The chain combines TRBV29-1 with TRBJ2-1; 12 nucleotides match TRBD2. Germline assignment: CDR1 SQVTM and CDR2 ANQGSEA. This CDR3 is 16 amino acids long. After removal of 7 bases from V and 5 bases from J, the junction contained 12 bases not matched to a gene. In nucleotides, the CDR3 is TGCAGCGAAAGGACTAGCGGGACCCCGCCTCACAATGAGCAGTTCTTC. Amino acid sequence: CSERTSGTPPHNEQFF.

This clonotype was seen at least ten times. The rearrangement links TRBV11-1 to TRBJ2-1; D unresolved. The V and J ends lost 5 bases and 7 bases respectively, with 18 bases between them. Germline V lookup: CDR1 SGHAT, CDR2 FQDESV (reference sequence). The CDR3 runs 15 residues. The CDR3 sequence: CASSIGSAHGNEQFF. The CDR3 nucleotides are TGTGCCAGCAGCATAGGATCCGCCCACGGGAATGAGCAGTTCTTC.

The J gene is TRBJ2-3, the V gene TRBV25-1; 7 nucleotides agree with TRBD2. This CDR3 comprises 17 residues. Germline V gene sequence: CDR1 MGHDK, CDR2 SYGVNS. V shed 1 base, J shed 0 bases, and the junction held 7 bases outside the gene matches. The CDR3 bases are TGTGCCAGCAGTGAATCCCGCGGGGGAGGTAGCACAGATACGCAGTATTTT. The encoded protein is CASSESRGGGSTDTQYF.

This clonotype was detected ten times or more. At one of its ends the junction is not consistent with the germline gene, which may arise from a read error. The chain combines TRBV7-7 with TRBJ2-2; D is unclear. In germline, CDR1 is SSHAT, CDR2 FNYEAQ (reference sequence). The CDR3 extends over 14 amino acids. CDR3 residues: CASTSSWDTGELFF. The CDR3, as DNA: TGTGCTAGCACCTCCTCTTGGGACACCGGGGAGCTGTTTTTT.

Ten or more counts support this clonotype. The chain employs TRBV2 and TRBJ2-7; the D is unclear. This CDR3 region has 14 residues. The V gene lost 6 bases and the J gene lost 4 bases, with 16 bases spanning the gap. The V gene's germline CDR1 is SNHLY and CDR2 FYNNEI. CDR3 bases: TGTGCCAGCAGGAATATGGACGTAAGATACGAGCAGTACTTC. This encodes CASRNMDVRYEQYF. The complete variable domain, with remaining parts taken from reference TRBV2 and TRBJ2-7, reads EPEVTQTPSHQVTQMGQEVILRCVPISNHLYFYWYRQILGQKVEFLVSFYNNEISEKSEIFDDQFSVERPDGSNFTLKIRSTKLEDSAMYFCASRNMDVRYEQYFGPGTRLTVT.

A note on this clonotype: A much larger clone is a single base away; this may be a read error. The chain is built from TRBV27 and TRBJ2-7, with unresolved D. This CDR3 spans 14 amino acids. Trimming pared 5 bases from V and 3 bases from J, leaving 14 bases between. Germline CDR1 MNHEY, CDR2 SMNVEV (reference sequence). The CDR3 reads CASSGAGDDYEQYF. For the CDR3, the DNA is TGTGCCAGCAGTGGAGCTGGCGATGACTACGAGCAGTACTTC.

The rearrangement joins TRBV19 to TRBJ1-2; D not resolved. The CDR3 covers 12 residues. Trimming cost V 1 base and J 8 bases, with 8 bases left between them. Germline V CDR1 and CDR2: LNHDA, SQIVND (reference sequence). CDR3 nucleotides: TGTGCCAGTAGTATAGGGTGGCGCGGCTACACCTTC. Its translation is CASSIGWRGYTF.

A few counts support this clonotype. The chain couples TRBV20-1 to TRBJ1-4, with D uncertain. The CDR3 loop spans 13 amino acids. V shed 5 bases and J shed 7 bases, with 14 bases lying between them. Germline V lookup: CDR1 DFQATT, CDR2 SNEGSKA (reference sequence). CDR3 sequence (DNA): TGCAGTGCTCTGGGCCAATGGACTGAAAAACTGTTTTTT. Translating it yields CSALGQWTEKLFF.

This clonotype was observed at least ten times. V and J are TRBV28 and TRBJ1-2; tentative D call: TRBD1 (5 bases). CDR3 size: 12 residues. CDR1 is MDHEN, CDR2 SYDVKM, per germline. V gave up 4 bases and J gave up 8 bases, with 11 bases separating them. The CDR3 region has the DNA TGTGCCAGCAGTTCCGACAGACCCGGCTACACCTTC. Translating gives CASSSDRPGYTF.

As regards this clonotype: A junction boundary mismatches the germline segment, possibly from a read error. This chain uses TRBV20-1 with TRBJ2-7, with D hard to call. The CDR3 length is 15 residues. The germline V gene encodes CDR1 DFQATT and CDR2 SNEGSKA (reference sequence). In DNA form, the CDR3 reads TGCAGTTCTAGAGAATGGGCATCGCTCTCCTACGAGCAGTACTTC. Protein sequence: CSSREWASLSYEQYF.

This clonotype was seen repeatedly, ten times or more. The CDR3 nucleotides read TGCGCCAGCAGCTGGAGAGGGGACTCCGCGAGAGAGCAGTACTTC. Translating gives CASSWRGDSAREQYF. The rearrangement joins TRBV5-1 to TRBJ2-7; tentatively, D is TRBD2 (6 bases). The CDR3 is 15 amino acids. The V gene lost 3 bases and the J gene lost 7 bases, with 20 bases spanning the gap. CDR1 SGHRS and CDR2 YFSETQ come from the germline V gene. Full variable domain (outside the CDR3, taken from reference TRBV5-1 and TRBJ2-7): KAGVTQTPRYLIKTRGQQVTLSCSPISGHRSVSWYQQTPGQGLQFLFEYFSETQRNKGNFPGRFSGRQFSNSRSEMNVSTLELGDSALYLCASSWRGDSAREQYFGPGTRLTVT.

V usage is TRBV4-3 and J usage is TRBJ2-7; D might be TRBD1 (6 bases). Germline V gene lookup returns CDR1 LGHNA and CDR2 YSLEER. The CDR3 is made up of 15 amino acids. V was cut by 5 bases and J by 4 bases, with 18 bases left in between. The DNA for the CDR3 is TGCGCCAGCAGCACTAATACCGGGACAACATACGAGCAGTACTTC. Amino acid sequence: CASSTNTGTTYEQYF.

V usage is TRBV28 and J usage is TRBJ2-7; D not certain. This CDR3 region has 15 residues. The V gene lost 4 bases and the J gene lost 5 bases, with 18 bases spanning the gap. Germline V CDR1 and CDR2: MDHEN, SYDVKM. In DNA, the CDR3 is TGTGCCAGCAGTTCAATCGAGAAGGCCCCCCACGAGCAGTACTTC. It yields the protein CASSSIEKAPHEQYF.

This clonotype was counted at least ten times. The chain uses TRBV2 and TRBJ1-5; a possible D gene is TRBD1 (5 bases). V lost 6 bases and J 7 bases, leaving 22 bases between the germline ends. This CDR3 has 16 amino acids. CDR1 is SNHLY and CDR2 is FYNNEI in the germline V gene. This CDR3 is CASRDLPGPWSQPQHF. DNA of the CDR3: TGTGCCAGCAGAGACCTTCCGGGACCCTGGAGCCAGCCCCAGCATTTT.

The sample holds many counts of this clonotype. The CDR3 region is CASRAGDSYNEQFF. In nucleotides, the CDR3 is TGTGCCAGCAGGGCCGGGGATTCTTACAATGAGCAGTTCTTC. V and J are TRBV6-1 and TRBJ2-1; tentatively, D is TRBD2 (5 bases). Germline CDR1 is MNHNS and CDR2 is SASEGT. Trimming took off 6 bases at V and 4 bases at J, with 13 bases between the two ends. The CDR3 loop spans 14 amino acids.

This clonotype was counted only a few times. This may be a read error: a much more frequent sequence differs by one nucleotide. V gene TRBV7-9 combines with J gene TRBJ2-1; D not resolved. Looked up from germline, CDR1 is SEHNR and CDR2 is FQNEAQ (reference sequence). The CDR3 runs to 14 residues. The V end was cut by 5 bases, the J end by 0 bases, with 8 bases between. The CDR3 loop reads CASSPPGSYNEQFF. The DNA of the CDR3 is TGTGCCAGCAGCCCCCCGGGCTCCTACAATGAGCAGTTCTTC.

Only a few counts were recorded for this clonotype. This chain's CDR3 is CASSYVRGFNQPQHF. The CDR3 DNA sequence: TGTGCCAGCAGTTACGTTAGGGGGTTCAATCAGCCCCAGCATTTT. The gene calls are TRBV6-5 and TRBJ1-5, with D maybe TRBD1 (6 bases). V shed 2 bases and J shed 3 bases, with 11 bases lying between them. CDR3 length: 15 residues. Germline V CDR1 and CDR2: MNHEY, SVGAGI.

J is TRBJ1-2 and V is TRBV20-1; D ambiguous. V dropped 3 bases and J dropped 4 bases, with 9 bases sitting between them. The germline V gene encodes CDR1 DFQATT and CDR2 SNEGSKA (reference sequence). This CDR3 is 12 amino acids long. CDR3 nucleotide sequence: TGCAGTGCTAGTGGGCGGTTCTATGGCTACACCTTC. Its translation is CSASGRFYGYTF.

CDR3 region: CASSVSGEGEQFF. The CDR3 region has the DNA TGCGCCAGCAGTGTTAGCGGGGAAGGGGAGCAGTTCTTC. The chain joins TRBV10-1 to TRBJ2-1; 8 nucleotides agree with TRBD2. The CDR3 is 13 residues long. Trimming removed 4 bases from V and 10 bases from J; junction bases left unmatched: 6. The V gene's germline CDR1 is WNHNN and CDR2 SYGVQD (reference sequence).